These 17 T cell receptor beta chains were sequenced from one sample in a study of blood T cell repertoires in COVID-19. The protocol was immunoSEQ multiplex PCR, while the TCRdb copy is restricted to in-frame clones and leaves out a portion. The repertoire includes about 170,000 clones, over 75% of them detected once, and roughly 1.1% sits in the top ten. Material for sequencing was peripheral blood. All receptors derive from a man between 60 and 70 years old who had recovered from COVID-19.

This clone has a single count. The V and J genes are TRBV7-2 and TRBJ1-2; no reliable D call. The length of the CDR3 is 14 residues. Trimming took 5 bases from V and 1 from J, leaving 11 bases between them. Per the germline V gene, CDR1 is SGHTA and CDR2 is FQGNSA. The CDR3 bases are TGTGCCAGCAGCGACTACCTTCTTAACTATGGCTACACCTTC. The encoded protein is CASSDYLLNYGYTF.

This rearrangement joins TRBV28 to TRBJ1-1; a weak D match, TRBD1 (5 bases). Between the trimmed V and J ends, which lost 2 bases and 6 bases, there was a span of 16 bases. The CDR3 runs to 15 residues. From germline, CDR1 is MDHEN and CDR2 SYDVKM. CDR3 in amino acids: CASSLNDHWGAEAFF. The CDR3 bases are TGTGCCAGCAGTTTAAACGACCATTGGGGGGCTGAAGCTTTCTTT.

The genes are TRBV24-1 and TRBJ2-3, with 7 bases identical to TRBD2. The CDR3 loop spans 15 amino acids. The ends lost 4 bases at V and 0 bases at J; junction bases unmatched: 3. The germline V gene encodes CDR1 KGHDR and CDR2 SFDVKD. The CDR3 bases are TGTGCCACCAGTGACCAAGCGGGAAGCACAGATACGCAGTATTTT. Translation gives CATSDQAGSTDTQYF.

The chain carries TRBV24-1 and TRBJ1-3; a possible D gene is TRBD1 (6 bases). The germline V gene has CDR1 KGHDR and CDR2 SFDVKD. This CDR3 is built from 15 residues. Trimming removed 3 bases from V and 2 bases from J, with 10 bases in between. The CDR3 DNA follows: TGTGCCACCAGTGATGAGGGGGGGCCTGGAAACACCATATATTTT. Amino acids: CATSDEGGPGNTIYF.

Only one count was recorded for this clone. The V and J genes are TRBV7-9 and TRBJ1-2, with TRBD1 identical over 9 bases. The CDR3 has 13 amino acids. Per germline, CDR1 SEHNR and CDR2 FQNEAQ (reference sequence). V was pared by 6 bases and J by 8 bases, with 7 bases of the junction left unmatched. In nucleotides, the CDR3 is TGTGCCAGCAGACAAGGACAGGGGTTGGGCTACACCTTC. Protein product: CASRQGQGLGYTF.

The chain uses TRBV5-5 and TRBJ2-6; possibly TRBD1 for D (6 bases). Trimming took 8 bases from V and 0 from J, leaving 12 bases between them. The germline V gene has CDR1 SGHKS and CDR2 YYEKEE (reference sequence). The CDR3 is 15 residues long. The CDR3 is CASLQGLSGANVLTF. CDR3 DNA: TGTGCCAGTCTGCAGGGGCTCTCTGGGGCCAACGTCCTGACTTTC. Using reference TRBV5-5 and TRBJ2-6 for the parts outside the CDR3, the full variable domain is DAGVTQSPTHLIKTRGQQVTLRCSPISGHKSVSWYQQVLGQGPQFIFQYYEKEERGRGNFPDRFSARQFPNYSSELNVNALLLGDSALYLCASLQGLSGANVLTFGAGSRLTVL.

The chain couples TRBV7-2 to TRBJ1-4; D remains ambiguous. The CDR3 has 16 amino acids. V lost 2 bases and J 8 bases, leaving 18 bases between the germline ends. Per the germline V gene, CDR1 is SGHTA and CDR2 is FQGNSA. CDR3 amino acids: CASSLSIFDPGEKLFF. CDR3 nucleotides: TGTGCCAGCAGCTTAAGTATTTTTGACCCCGGGGAAAAACTGTTTTTT. Full variable domain (outside the CDR3, taken from reference TRBV7-2 and TRBJ1-4): GAGVSQSPSNKVTEKGKDVELRCDPISGHTALYWYRQSLGQGLEFLIYFQGNSAPDKSGLPSDRFSAERTGGSVSTLTIQRTQQEDSAVYLCASSLSIFDPGEKLFFGSGTQLSVL.

This chain connects TRBV7-2 to TRBJ1-2; possibly TRBD1 for D (5 bases). The CDR3 runs 16 residues. Deletions cut 2 bases from V and 7 bases from J, with 20 bases between. CDR1 is SGHTA and CDR2 is FQGNSA in the germline V gene. The CDR3 DNA follows: TGTGCCAGCAGCTTAAACCCCGGGGGGTCGCGGGGTGGCTACACCTTC. Protein product: CASSLNPGGSRGGYTF.

This clone was seen a few times. The chain uses TRBV20-1 and TRBJ1-2; 9 nucleotides match TRBD1. V was pared by 3 bases and J by 5 bases, with 10 bases of the junction left unmatched. The germline V gene encodes CDR1 DFQATT and CDR2 SNEGSKA (reference sequence). The CDR3 is 15 amino acids. CDR3 bases: TGCAGTGCTAGTCGTACAGGGGGCGGTCGATATGGCTACACCTTC. Translation gives CSASRTGGGRYGYTF.

The chain uses TRBV13 and TRBJ1-2, with D maybe TRBD1 (5 bases). The V gene's germline CDR1 is PRHDT and CDR2 FYEKMQ (reference sequence). V lost 5 bases and J lost 7, with 17 bases in between. This CDR3 spans 14 amino acids. The CDR3 DNA reads TGTGCCAGCAGCATGAACACCCGTAGGGGTGGCTACACCTTC. Translation gives CASSMNTRRGGYTF.

The gene calls are TRBV6-6 and TRBJ2-7, with no clear D. CDR1 and CDR2 (germline): MNHNY, SVGAGI (reference sequence). The V and J ends lost 2 bases and 1 base respectively, with 9 bases between them. The CDR3 totals 14 residues. The CDR3 DNA is TGTGCCAGCAGTTACAGTATCCGGTCCTACGAGCAGTACTTC. It codes for CASSYSIRSYEQYF.

V usage is TRBV9 and J usage is TRBJ1-2; a possible D gene is TRBD1 (5 bases). The CDR3 covers 15 residues. V lost 0 bases and J lost 4, with 13 bases in between. Germline V lookup: CDR1 SGDLS, CDR2 YYNGEE. The CDR3 bases are TGTGCCAGCAGCGTAGGTTTGCAGGGTAGCTATGGCTACACCTTC. Protein product: CASSVGLQGSYGYTF.

The rearrangement joins TRBV30 to TRBJ2-1; TRBD1 is a possible D gene (6 bases). Germline V gives CDR1 GTSNPN, CDR2 SVGIG (reference sequence). The CDR3 is 12 amino acids. Trimming removed 0 bases from V and 8 bases from J, with 8 bases in between. This chain's CDR3 is CAWSVEGDEQFF. DNA for the CDR3: TGTGCCTGGAGTGTAGAGGGGGATGAGCAGTTCTTC.

J is TRBJ1-6 and V is TRBV4-1; no firm D call. This CDR3 has 16 residues. Germline V CDR1 and CDR2: MGHRA, YSYEKL. Trimming pared 1 base from V and 8 bases from J, leaving 15 bases between. In nucleotides, the CDR3 is TGCGCCAGCAGCCAAGGGGTTCGGGTATTGGATTCACCCCTCCACTTT. It yields the protein CASSQGVRVLDSPLHF.

This sequence joins TRBV30 and TRBJ1-5; no clear D gene. The V gene's germline CDR1 is GTSNPN and CDR2 SVGIG (reference sequence). The CDR3 is 17 residues long. V lost 0 bases to trimming and J lost 4 bases, with 19 bases between them. As DNA, the CDR3 is TGTGCCTGGAGTGTATCTTTTGGTGCCTCAGGAAATCAGCCCCAGCATTTT. Its translation: CAWSVSFGASGNQPQHF.

CDR3 DNA sequence: TGCGCCAGCAGTCGCCTTGGGAGGGAAGAGACCCAGTACTTC. This encodes CASSRLGREETQYF. This sequence joins TRBV23-1 and TRBJ2-5; TRBD2 matches 7 bases. TRBV23-1 is labeled an ORF, and its function is uncertain. J lost 3 bases, V lost 4 bases, and 5 bases had no gene match. The CDR3 extends over 14 amino acids.

The chain has TRBV19 and TRBJ1-1; tentative D call: TRBD1 (6 bases). The germline V and J ends were trimmed by 3 bases and 4 bases, with 15 bases remaining between them. The CDR3 is 15 amino acids. Germline V CDR1 and CDR2: LNHDA, SQIVND (reference sequence). CDR3 protein: CASSMTHVGGTEAFF. CDR3 sequence (DNA): TGTGCCAGTAGTATGACCCACGTAGGGGGCACTGAAGCTTTCTTT.